Below are 27 T cell receptor beta chains sequenced from a single sample in a study of T cell changes during pregnancy in multiple sclerosis. Assay used: immunoSEQ multiplex PCR; TCRdb lists only in-frame clones, some missing. Among tens of thousands of clones listed, roughly 91% were seen once. The material was CD8+ T cells from peripheral blood mononuclear cells, obtained before pregnancy. Receptors originate from a female donor with multiple sclerosis, enrolled in a pregnancy study.

J is TRBJ2-7 and V is TRBV9; D possibly corresponds to TRBD2 (5 bases). This CDR3 contains 13 residues. Per germline, CDR1 SGDLS and CDR2 YYNGEE. V lost 2 bases and J lost 7, with 13 bases in between. DNA of the CDR3: TGTGCCAGCAGCGTCGATTTCCCGGGGGAGCAGTACTTC. Its protein product is CASSVDFPGEQYF.

This sequence joins TRBV9 and TRBJ1-2, with 10 positions matching TRBD1. The CDR3 length is 13 residues. Trimming at V came to 3 bases and at J to 8 bases, leaving 4 bases not matched to a gene. CDR1 and CDR2 from the germline V gene are SGDLS and YYNGEE. The CDR3 here is CASSDGTGAGYTF. DNA for the CDR3: TGTGCCAGCAGCGACGGGACAGGGGCAGGCTACACCTTC. Looking up the rest from reference TRBV9 and TRBJ1-2 gives the full variable domain: DSGVTQTPKHLITATGQRVTLRCSPRSGDLSVYWYQQSLDQGLQFLIQYYNGEERAKGNILERFSAQQFPDLHSELNLSSLELGDSALYFCASSDGTGAGYTFGSGTRLTVV.

The chain carries TRBV14 and TRBJ2-5; tentatively, D is TRBD2 (5 bases). The CDR3 consists of 16 residues. The V end was cut by 0 bases, the J end by 5 bases, with 16 bases between. The germline gives CDR1 SGHDN, CDR2 FVKESK. CDR3 loop: CASSQDPPHPGETQYF. The CDR3 DNA sequence: TGTGCCAGCAGCCAAGATCCTCCCCACCCGGGGGAGACCCAGTACTTC.

The chain carries TRBV18 and TRBJ2-7; possibly TRBD1 for D (6 bases). The length of the CDR3 is 16 residues. The germline V and J ends were trimmed by 3 bases and 3 bases, with 18 bases remaining between them. The germline V gene encodes CDR1 KGHSH and CDR2 LQKENI. In DNA form, the CDR3 reads TGTGCCAGCTCACCCTCCGGGACACCCTCTCTCTACGAGCAGTACTTC. As protein: CASSPSGTPSLYEQYF.

The genes are TRBV29-1 and TRBJ1-2, with D possibly being TRBD1 (5 bases). Germline V gene sequence: CDR1 SQVTM, CDR2 ANQGSEA. V lost 2 bases, J lost 3 bases, and 19 bases lay in between. This CDR3 has 16 amino acids. In DNA, the CDR3 is TGCAGCGTTGAAATAGACCCGGGACTGATAGACTATGGCTACACCTTC. Amino acid sequence: CSVEIDPGLIDYGYTF. Combining the CDR3 with reference TRBV29-1 and TRBJ1-2 gives the whole variable domain SAVISQKPSRDICQRGTSLTIQCQVDSQVTMMFWYRQQPGQSLTLIATANQGSEATYESGFVIDKFPISRPNLTFSTLTVSNMSPEDSSIYLCSVEIDPGLIDYGYTFGSGTRLTVV.

The V and J genes are TRBV18 and TRBJ1-5, with TRBD1 matching 8 bases. Germline trimming cut 5 bases from V and 4 bases from J; bases unmatched to any gene: 4. Germline assignment: CDR1 KGHSH and CDR2 LQKENI. This CDR3 spans 14 amino acids. The CDR3 coding sequence is TGTGCCAGCTCAGCTGACAGGGGAAATCAGCCCCAGCATTTT. Its translation: CASSADRGNQPQHF.

The V and J genes are TRBV6-1 and TRBJ1-6, with 9 bases identical to TRBD1. This CDR3 is built from 16 residues. Germline assignment: CDR1 MNHNS and CDR2 SASEGT. J was trimmed by 7 bases and V by 0 bases; bases with no gene match: 4. As DNA, the CDR3 is TGTGCCAGCAGTGAAGCCCCGGGACAGGGAAATTCACCCCTCCACTTT. Translating gives CASSEAPGQGNSPLHF.

This clone was detected once. This chain uses TRBV6-5 with TRBJ2-5, with D tentatively TRBD2 (6 bases). CDR3 length equals 13 residues. Trimming removed 10 bases from V and 4 bases from J, with 16 bases in between. In germline, CDR1 is MNHEY, CDR2 SVGAGI. CDR3 residues: CATSEEGRETQYF. CDR3 in DNA: TGTGCCACCTCGGAGGAGGGGCGAGAGACCCAGTACTTC.

The rearrangement uses TRBV29-1 and TRBJ2-7, with D perhaps matching TRBD1 (5 bases). CDR1 and CDR2 (germline): SQVTM, ANQGSEA. V dropped 0 bases and J dropped 0 bases, with 6 bases sitting between them. CDR3 length: 13 amino acids. The CDR3 here is CSVEDDSSYEQYF. CDR3 in DNA: TGCAGCGTTGAAGACGACAGCTCCTACGAGCAGTACTTC.

The chain employs TRBV9 and TRBJ1-3; 9 bases line up with TRBD1. Germline CDR1 reads SGDLS; CDR2 reads YYNGEE. The CDR3 runs 15 residues. V trimming: 4 bases; J trimming: 4 bases; junction bases outside the gene matches: 6. CDR3 nucleotides: TGTGCCAGCAGCAAACAGGGGGCGCCCGGAAACACCATATATTTT. Protein sequence: CASSKQGAPGNTIYF.

This chain connects TRBV21-1 to TRBJ1-6. TRBV21-1 is assigned pseudogene status. The CDR3 totals 16 residues. As DNA, the CDR3 is TGTGCCAGCAGCCCACGGGGAGGGTTTTTTAATTCACCCCTCCACTTT. This translates into CASSPRGGFFNSPLHF.

V and J are TRBV2 and TRBJ1-2; a possible D gene is TRBD1 (5 bases). CDR1 is SNHLY, CDR2 FYNNEI, per germline. V was trimmed by 1 base and J by 5 bases, leaving 20 bases between them. This CDR3 is built from 17 residues. CDR3 protein: CASSEVLVGVDSYGYTF. The CDR3 DNA sequence: TGTGCCAGCAGTGAAGTTTTAGTAGGGGTGGATTCTTATGGCTACACCTTC.

The chain carries TRBV9 and TRBJ1-2, with 8 nucleotides matching TRBD1. The ends lost 0 bases at V and 4 bases at J; junction bases unmatched: 5. There are 15 residues in the CDR3. In germline, CDR1 is SGDLS, CDR2 YYNGEE. DNA of the CDR3: TGTGCCAGCAGCGTAGGGCAGGGGGCTGCCTATGGCTACACCTTC. Its protein product is CASSVGQGAAYGYTF.

The chain recombines TRBV7-3 with TRBJ2-2; weak D call: TRBD1 (6 bases). The germline V and J ends were trimmed by 5 bases and 1 base, with 14 bases remaining between them. Looked up from germline, CDR1 is SGHTA and CDR2 is FQGTGA. The CDR3 is 16 amino acids. The CDR3 DNA reads TGTGCCAGCAGCAGATCGGGACAATTGAACACCGGGGAGCTGTTTTTT. Amino acids: CASSRSGQLNTGELFF.

This chain uses TRBV19 with TRBJ2-7; no firm D call. CDR1 LNHDA and CDR2 SQIVND come from the germline V gene (reference sequence). V was shortened by 3 bases and J by 1 base, with 16 bases between the two germline ends. The CDR3 length is 16 residues. The CDR3 DNA is TGTGCCAGTAGTATTTCATGGGTAGAGGAGTCCTACGAGCAGTACTTC. It is translated as CASSISWVEESYEQYF.

This chain links TRBV4-1 with TRBJ2-1; the match to TRBD2 covers 7 bases. The CDR3 covers 15 residues. V dropped 0 bases and J dropped 8; count of bases not matched to a gene: 7. The germline V gene encodes CDR1 MGHRA and CDR2 YSYEKL. In nucleotides, the CDR3 is TGCGCCAGCAGCCAAGAGCCAGCGGGGAGGGATGAGCAGTTCTTC. It translates to CASSQEPAGRDEQFF.

The gene calls are TRBV6-1 and TRBJ2-1; 9 bases are a match to TRBD2. Germline V lookup: CDR1 MNHNS, CDR2 SASEGT. CDR3 length: 15 residues. J lost 4 bases, V lost 10 bases, and 11 bases had no gene match. The CDR3 loop reads CATSIPSGGYNEQFF. DNA of the CDR3: TGTGCCACCTCTATACCGAGCGGGGGGTACAATGAGCAGTTCTTC.

The V gene is TRBV29-1, the J gene TRBJ2-7; 11 nucleotides match TRBD2. CDR3 length equals 16 residues. Germline-derived CDR1 and CDR2 are SQVTM and ANQGSEA. The J segment lost 0 bases and the V segment lost 4 bases, leaving 8 bases of the junction unmatched. Written as DNA, the CDR3 is TGCAGCGTTGTAACTAGCGGGGGCCCCAGCTCCTACGAGCAGTACTTC. Translation gives CSVVTSGGPSSYEQYF.

This clone was seen a few times. This chain connects TRBV5-8 to TRBJ1-2; D perhaps matches TRBD1 (5 bases). CDR1 and CDR2 (germline): SGHTS, YDEGEE. The CDR3 spans 11 residues. Trimming took off 1 base at V and 11 bases at J, with 9 bases between the two ends. The DNA of the CDR3 is TGTGCCAGCAGCTTGCAGGGATATTACACCTTC. It yields the protein CASSLQGYYTF.

The J gene is TRBJ2-7, the V gene TRBV11-2; 7 bases match TRBD1. Germline CDR1 reads SGHAT; CDR2 reads FQNNGV. The V segment lost 3 bases and the J segment 7 bases; nucleotides outside the gene matches: 6. This CDR3 region has 13 residues. The CDR3 sequence is CASSLSSDREQYF. The CDR3 DNA is TGTGCCAGCAGCTTGAGTTCGGACAGGGAGCAGTACTTC.

The V call is TRBV4-1, the J call TRBJ1-4; 7 nucleotides line up with TRBD1. The V segment lost 4 bases and the J segment 8 bases; nucleotides outside the gene matches: 7. This CDR3 spans 14 amino acids. Per the germline V gene, CDR1 is MGHRA and CDR2 is YSYEKL. The DNA for the CDR3 is TGCGCCAGCAGCCCGGACAGGACGACCGAAAAACTGTTTTTT. Protein sequence: CASSPDRTTEKLFF.

In its sample, this clone was seen once. J is TRBJ1-2 and V is TRBV10-3; 8 bases match TRBD1. V gave up 2 bases and J gave up 4 bases; unmatched junction bases: 9. The CDR3 contains 16 residues. The germline CDR1 and CDR2 sequences are ENHRY and SYGVKD. CDR3 DNA: TGTGCCATCAGTGAGACGGACAGGGAGGATGCCTATGGCTACACCTTC. Its protein product is CAISETDREDAYGYTF.

The rearrangement joins TRBV6-4 to TRBJ2-1; 9 bases agree with TRBD2. The CDR3 has 15 residues. CDR1 and CDR2 (germline): MRHNA, SNTAGT. Trimming removed 4 bases from V and 0 bases from J; junction bases left unmatched: 1. Here the CDR3 DNA reads TGTGCCAGCAGTGTTAGCGGGAGCTCCTACAATGAGCAGTTCTTC. Amino acids: CASSVSGSSYNEQFF.

J is TRBJ2-1 and V is TRBV5-6, with 9 bases that match TRBD1. Germline V CDR1 and CDR2: SGHDT, YYEEEE. The CDR3 has 14 amino acids. V lost 2 bases to trimming and J lost 8 bases; unmatched junction nucleotides: 5. The CDR3 DNA follows: TGTGCCAGCAGCTTCCCGGACAGGGGATATGAGCAGTTCTTC. This sequence encodes CASSFPDRGYEQFF.

The V and J genes are TRBV10-2 and TRBJ2-1; D perhaps matches TRBD2 (5 bases). Germline V gene lookup returns CDR1 WSHSY and CDR2 SAAADI. CDR3 length: 15 residues. Deletions cut 7 bases from V and 2 bases from J, with 15 bases between. DNA for the CDR3: TGCGCCAGCAAGTTGGACTTGGGGACCTACAATGAGCAGTTCTTC. It yields the protein CASKLDLGTYNEQFF.

CDR3 in DNA: TGTGCCAGCAGCCCCTCGCGCGATAGCGGGGACACAGATACGCAGTATTTT. It translates to CASSPSRDSGDTDTQYF. The gene calls are TRBV4-2 and TRBJ2-3, with 8 bases lining up with TRBD2. CDR3 length: 17 amino acids. Looked up from germline, CDR1 is LGHNA and CDR2 is YNFKEQ. J lost 2 bases, V lost 4 bases, and 11 bases had no gene match.

This clone was seen a handful of times. V usage is TRBV7-9 and J usage is TRBJ2-2; 7 bases are a match to TRBD1. V shed 6 bases, J shed 1 base, and the junction held 8 bases outside the gene matches. CDR3 length equals 16 residues. Germline CDR1 is SEHNR and CDR2 is FQNEAQ (reference sequence). The CDR3 here is CASRGQKDKNTGELFF. In DNA, the CDR3 is TGTGCCAGCAGGGGACAGAAAGATAAGAACACCGGGGAGCTGTTTTTT.